These 2 T cell receptor beta chains were sequenced from one sample in a study of blood T cell repertoires in COVID-19. TCRdb's copy holds only in-frame clones and misses some; the assay was immunoSEQ multiplex PCR. The sample shows about 260,000 clones, 70% to 90% of them seen only once. The sample comprised PBMCs or T cells enriched from blood (not recorded which). Every receptor here comes from a man over 45 who had been exposed to COVID-19.

The genes are TRBV12-1 and TRBJ2-7; the tabulated D call, TRBD1, remains unverified against the DNA. TRBV12-1 is listed as a pseudogene. This CDR3 is built from 15 residues. CDR3 nucleotide sequence: TGTGCCAGCAGCTTTGGTGATCGGACAGCCTACGAGCAGTACGTC. Its protein is CASSFGDRTAYEQYV.

The V call is TRBV7-3, the J call TRBJ2-1; no reliable D call. The CDR3 is made up of 15 amino acids. The V end was cut by 2 bases, the J end by 10 bases, with 18 bases between. CDR1 and CDR2 from the germline V gene are SGHTA and FQGTGA. The CDR3 nucleotides read TGTGCCAGCAGCTTAGGTGGTGAAGGCCACGGGGAGCAGTTCTTC. It codes for CASSLGGEGHGEQFF.